This TCR beta chain was found in a study of T cell responses to AZD1222 COVID-19 vaccine. Study conclusions and caveats: It should be noted that donors were predominantly white British and more often female, and clonal diversity was possibly underestimated. Reportedly, nearly half the spike-specific TCRs target unmutated variant regions. Just a handful of AZD1222 recipients tested seropositive at baseline. Receipt of two AZD1222 doses was followed by a rise in Spike-specific TCR breadth and depth.

CDR3 length: 17 residues. Trimming cost V 0 bases and J 1 base, with 15 bases left between them. From germline, CDR1 is LNHNV and CDR2 YYDKDF (reference sequence). Measured with immunoSEQ multiplex PCR; TCRdb has only the in-frame clones, and not every one. The sample yields around 120,000 clones, about 88% seen once. A word on this clone: Its antigen remains unknown.

This chain uses TRBV15 with TRBJ1-2; D is undetermined. This clonotype originated in an adult in good health. The sample consisted of peripheral blood, taken on day 0 of AZD1222 vaccination. This chain's CDR3 is CATSRDTVPRFNYGYTF. As DNA, the CDR3 is TGTGCCACCAGCAGAGATACGGTGCCGAGATTTAACTATGGCTACACCTTC.